This TCR beta chain was captured by sequencing in a study of immune characterization of retroperitoneal liposarcoma. TCRdb re-analysed the PCR reads in MiXCR, keeping a single row per CDR3 protein. Here the sample spans roughly 7,000 distinct CDR3 sequences, over 25% being singletons. This clonotype occurred a few times. V gave up 6 bases and J gave up 6 bases, with 17 bases separating them. CDR3 length: 14 residues. Per the germline V gene, CDR1 is MNHNS and CDR2 is SASEGT. The sample consisted of blood. This TCR derives from a male donor with retroperitoneal liposarcoma. The rearrangement joins TRBV6-1 to TRBJ1-1, with a tentative D call TRBD1 (6 bases). The CDR3 DNA reads as TGTGCCAGCAGGCCCGACCCGGACAGACCTGAAGCTTTCTTT. It translates to CASRPDPDRPEAFF.